This TCR beta chain was captured in a study of technical replicates of blood from a few donors. Generated by immunoSEQ multiplex PCR, the TCRdb table keeps only in-frame clones and is missing some. The top ten clones hold roughly 0.2% of a sample with around 69,000 clones, nearly 98% of them seen once. The CDR3 covers 15 residues. The trim removed 1 base at V and 2 bases at J, leaving 1 base unmatched. CDR1 is SEHNR and CDR2 is FQNEAQ in the germline V gene (reference sequence). This receptor was taken from a human donor in good health. The chain is built from TRBV7-9 and TRBJ2-3, with 9 bases identical to TRBD1. Sequencing was carried out using T cells isolated from PBMCs. The CDR3 sequence is CASSLGDRDTDTQYF. The CDR3 region has the DNA TGTGCCAGCAGCTTAGGGGACAGGGACACAGATACGCAGTATTTT.